The 17 T cell receptor beta chains presented below share a single source sample, sequenced in a study of T-cell reconstitution after alpha-beta-depleted transplantation in children. Unique molecular identifiers were used in preparing the TCRbeta library. TCRdb itself ran the PCR reads through MiXCR, one entry per CDR3 protein. The profile shows 350,000 to 500,000 distinct CDR3 sequences, 43% of them singletons. The material was PBMCs, obtained before TCRalphabeta/CD19-depleted stem cell transplant. The receptors were sampled from a girl under 10 years old with aplastic anemia, due to receive a stem cell transplant.

The chain combines TRBV12-3 or TRBV12-4 with TRBJ2-1, with TRBD2 identical over 7 bases. The trim removed 4 bases at V and 2 bases at J, leaving 8 bases unmatched. The CDR3 runs to 16 residues. CDR3 region: CASSSAGTIPYNEQFF. The CDR3 DNA reads as TGTGCCAGCAGTTCCGCGGGGACTATCCCCTACAATGAGCAGTTCTTC.

Here the CDR3 reads CASGTEQFF. CDR3 in DNA: TGTGCCAGTGGAACAGAACAGTTCTTC. This rearrangement joins TRBV7-9 to TRBJ2-1; D is ambiguous. With 9 bases removed from V and 13 bases from J, the gap between germline ends came to 10 bases. CDR1 is SEHNR, CDR2 FQNEAQ, per germline (reference sequence). The CDR3 has 9 amino acids.

In this sample, this clonotype turned up a few times. The J gene is TRBJ2-3, the V gene TRBV20-1; 7 bases are shared with TRBD1. The CDR3 has 14 amino acids. The ends lost 6 bases at V and 1 base at J; junction bases unmatched: 7. CDR1 DFQATT and CDR2 SNEGSKA come from the germline V gene (reference sequence). DNA for the CDR3: TGCAGTGCCCTCACAGGGGATCGCACAGATACGCAGTATTTT. Amino acid sequence: CSALTGDRTDTQYF.

The rearrangement links TRBV7-3 to TRBJ2-7; TRBD1 agrees at 9 bases. The CDR3 totals 14 residues. Trimming took 5 bases from V and 6 from J; bases not matched to a gene: 8. Germline V gene sequence: CDR1 SGHTA, CDR2 FQGTGA. This chain's CDR3 is CASSATGGAGEQYF. CDR3 nucleotides: TGTGCCAGCAGCGCCACAGGGGGCGCGGGCGAGCAGTACTTC.

The rearrangement joins TRBV5-1 to TRBJ2-2; D is possibly TRBD1 or TRBD2 (7 bases each). Germline CDR1 and CDR2: SGHRS and YFSETQ. This CDR3 contains 18 residues. V gave up 3 bases and J gave up 1 base, with 19 bases separating them. This CDR3 reads CASSYWEGARRNTGELFF. The CDR3 DNA follows: TGCGCCAGCAGCTATTGGGAGGGGGCCCGAAGGAACACCGGGGAGCTGTTTTTT.

This clonotype was counted only a few times. The gene calls are TRBV12-3 or TRBV12-4 and TRBJ1-1; no firm D call. The V gene lost 6 bases and the J gene lost 1 base, with 6 bases spanning the gap. This CDR3 has 12 amino acids. This CDR3 reads CASRLRNTEAFF. The CDR3 DNA is TGTGCCAGCAGGTTACGGAACACTGAAGCTTTCTTT.

This rearrangement joins TRBV10-1 to TRBJ2-2; TRBD2 is a possible D gene (5 bases). Germline V gene data show CDR1 as WNHNN and CDR2 as SYGVQD (reference sequence). The V end lost 0 bases, the J end lost 7 bases, and 6 bases lay between the germline ends. CDR3 size: 13 residues. CDR3 sequence: CASSESGVGELFF. CDR3 in DNA: TGCGCCAGCAGTGAGTCGGGAGTCGGGGAGCTGTTTTTT.

This clonotype appeared a few times. This sequence joins TRBV6-5 and TRBJ2-3, with 9 positions matching TRBD2. CDR1 and CDR2 from the germline V gene are MNHEY and SVGAGI. The V segment lost 2 bases and the J segment 0 bases; nucleotides outside the gene matches: 0. This CDR3 has 15 residues. CDR3 region: CASSYTSGSTDTQYF. Written as DNA, the CDR3 is TGTGCCAGCAGTTACACTAGCGGGAGCACAGATACGCAGTATTTT.

Remarks on this clonotype: Without the conserved terminal phenylalanine or tryptophan, this CDR3 likely stems from a read error. CDR3 DNA sequence: TGCAGCGTTGTAGGGGGTGAGGAGACCCAGTACCTC. It yields the protein CSVVGGEETQYL. J is TRBJ2-5 and V is TRBV29-1; D perhaps matches TRBD1 (6 bases). The CDR3 consists of 12 residues. V was trimmed by 4 bases and J by 5 bases, leaving 11 bases between them. CDR1 and CDR2 (germline): SQVTM, ANQGSEA.

This clonotype has a count of ten or more. The chain uses TRBV5-6 and TRBJ2-1; tentative D call: TRBD2 (6 bases). Deletions cut 3 bases from V and 4 bases from J, with 17 bases between. CDR1 SGHDT and CDR2 YYEEEE come from the germline V gene. This CDR3 spans 16 amino acids. The chain's CDR3 is CASSSVRDSRYNEQFF. The CDR3 coding sequence is TGTGCCAGCAGCTCCGTAAGGGACTCTAGATACAATGAGCAGTTCTTC.

In this sample, this clonotype turned up many times. The chain recombines TRBV25-1 with TRBJ2-7; D not certain. Per germline, CDR1 MGHDK and CDR2 SYGVNS. V lost 7 bases, J lost 1 base, and 8 bases lay in between. This CDR3 region has 12 residues. CDR3 loop: CASIDRSYEQYF. The CDR3 DNA reads TGTGCCAGCATAGATAGATCCTACGAGCAGTACTTC.

V is TRBV5-1 and J is TRBJ2-7, with TRBD1 matching 9 bases. The ends lost 4 bases at V and 5 bases at J; junction bases unmatched: 10. The germline CDR1 and CDR2 sequences are SGHRS and YFSETQ. This CDR3 has 15 residues. The CDR3 bases are TGCGCCAGCAGCATCGGACAGGGGTTGTTAGACGAGCAGTACTTC. Amino acids: CASSIGQGLLDEQYF.

The chain couples TRBV6-5 to TRBJ2-2; possibly TRBD1 or TRBD2 for D (5 bases each). Trimming left V 2 bases short and J 4 bases short, with 14 bases between. This CDR3 is built from 16 residues. CDR1 is MNHEY and CDR2 is SVGAGI in the germline V gene. CDR3 sequence reads: CASSYRLGVPTGELFF. CDR3 nucleotide sequence: TGTGCCAGCAGTTACCGTCTGGGGGTACCCACCGGGGAGCTGTTTTTT.

V usage is TRBV9 and J usage is TRBJ2-1; the match to TRBD2 covers 9 bases. The CDR3 totals 16 residues. Germline-derived CDR1 and CDR2 are SGDLS and YYNGEE. V shed 2 bases and J 7 bases; nucleotides not matched to a gene: 10. The CDR3 DNA follows: TGTGCCAGCAGCGTTCGCGGGGGGGCTAGTCAGAATGAGCAGTTCTTC. Translating it yields CASSVRGGASQNEQFF.

The V gene is TRBV20-1, the J gene TRBJ2-1; 11 nucleotides match TRBD1. CDR3 size: 18 residues. In germline, CDR1 is DFQATT, CDR2 SNEGSKA (reference sequence). Trimming removed 1 base from V and 2 bases from J; junction bases left unmatched: 10. CDR3 loop: CSARGTGGRGAPYNEQFF. The CDR3 DNA reads TGCAGTGCTAGAGGGACAGGGGGCAGGGGTGCCCCCTACAATGAGCAGTTCTTC.

V usage is TRBV12-3 or TRBV12-4 and J usage is TRBJ2-5; D may be TRBD1 or TRBD2 (5 bases each). Trimming shortened V by 6 bases and J by 4 bases, and 18 bases separated the two germline ends. This CDR3 is built from 15 residues. CDR3 region: CASSLHRDPRETQYF. The CDR3 DNA follows: TGTGCCAGCAGCCTACACCGGGACCCCAGAGAGACCCAGTACTTC.

In this sample, this clonotype turned up many times. The V and J genes are TRBV12-3 or TRBV12-4 and TRBJ1-5, with unresolved D. V was trimmed by 7 bases and J by 4 bases, leaving 8 bases between them. The CDR3 has 12 residues. CDR3 sequence reads: CASKVANQPQHF. The CDR3 DNA reads as TGTGCCAGCAAGGTCGCGAATCAGCCCCAGCATTTT.